The TCR beta chain under discussion was sequenced for a study of spatial heterogeneity in lung cancer. Study-wide background: There were consistently more beta-chain sequences detected than alpha-chain sequences.

The CDR3 has 15 amino acids. V lost 5 bases to trimming and J lost 2 bases; unmatched junction nucleotides: 4. Germline V lookup: CDR1 SGHTA, CDR2 FQGNSA. Time point described: sample taken at primary tumor resection. Whole RNA, which was extracted from tumor, nontumor lung tissue or frozen PBMC, was sequenced without any cell sorting. Study results and limitations: Ubiquitous nonsynonymous mutations were tracked by counts of ubiquitous expanded TCRs, and regional ones by counts of regional expanded TCRs. Tumors with more nonsynonymous mutations had more expanded intratumoral alpha and beta TCRs.

The sample holds a few counts of this clonotype. What it recognizes is unknown. This beta chain is off target for a library built for alpha chains, so its abundance means little. All TCR cDNA molecules were individually tagged with a unique molecular identifier. Using its own MiXCR run on the 5' RACE reads, TCRdb lists one record per CDR3 protein. This table has approximately 200 distinct CDR3 sequences, 36% appearing once. Sequenced here: lung tumor tissue, sampled at surgery. The chain has TRBV7-2 and TRBJ2-7; TRBD2 aligns across 12 bases. This receptor was obtained from a male donor with early-stage non-small cell lung cancer. CDR3 loop: CASSPSSGGAYEQYF. CDR3 nucleotide sequence: TGTGCCAGCAGCCCGTCTAGCGGGGGGGCCTACGAGCAGTACTTC.